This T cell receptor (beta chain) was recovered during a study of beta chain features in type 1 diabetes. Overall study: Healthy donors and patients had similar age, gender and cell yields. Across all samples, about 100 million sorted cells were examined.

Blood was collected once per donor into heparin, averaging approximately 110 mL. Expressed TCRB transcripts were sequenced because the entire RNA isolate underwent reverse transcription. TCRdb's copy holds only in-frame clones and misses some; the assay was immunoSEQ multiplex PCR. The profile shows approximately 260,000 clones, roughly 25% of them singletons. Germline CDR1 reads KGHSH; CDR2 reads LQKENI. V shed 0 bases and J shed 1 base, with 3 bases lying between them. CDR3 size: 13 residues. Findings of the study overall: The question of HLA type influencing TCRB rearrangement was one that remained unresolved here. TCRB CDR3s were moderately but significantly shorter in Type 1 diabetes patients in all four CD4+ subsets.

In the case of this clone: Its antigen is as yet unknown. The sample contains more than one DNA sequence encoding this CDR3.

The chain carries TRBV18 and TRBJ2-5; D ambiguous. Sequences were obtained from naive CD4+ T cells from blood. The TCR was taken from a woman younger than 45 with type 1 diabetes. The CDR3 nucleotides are TGTGCCAGCTCACCACCGGCCCAAGAGACCCAGTACTTC. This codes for CASSPPAQETQYF.